This T cell receptor (beta chain) was found in a study of blood T cell repertoires in COVID-19. Within 2 weeks before study entry, exposed participants met a COVID-19 case. CDR1 is SGHRS and CDR2 is YFSETQ in the germline V gene. Trimming cost V 7 bases and J 5 bases, with 18 bases left between them. This CDR3 region has 14 residues. Measured with immunoSEQ multiplex PCR; TCRdb has only the in-frame clones, and not every one. The sample includes 200,000 to 300,000 clones, around 90% of them seen just once. V and J are TRBV5-1 and TRBJ2-5; D may be TRBD2 (6 bases). This TCR was recovered from a man aged 45 to 65 who had been exposed to COVID-19. Sequencing was carried out using PBMCs or T cells enriched from blood (not recorded which). CDR3 DNA: TGCGCCAGCCGCCGCCTGGAGGGGTCGGAGACCCAGTACTTC. The encoded protein is CASRRLEGSETQYF.